This T cell receptor (beta chain) originates from a study of stem cell transplantation in POMP-related autoinflammatory disease. PRAID combined immunodeficiency and autoinflammation. Study-level points and caveats: Unique TRB V-J gene pairings were limited in number in patients with PRAID.

Germline loops: CDR1 SNHLY, CDR2 FYNNEI. Trimming removed 6 bases from V and 6 bases from J, with 11 bases in between. CDR3 length: 12 amino acids. TCRdb's copy holds only in-frame clones and misses some; the assay was immunoSEQ multiplex PCR. The sample has approximately 1,300 clones; around 80% are singletons. About this clone itself: No antigen is known for it.

V is TRBV2 and J is TRBJ1-2; no firm D call. The specimen comprised Tregs from PBMCs, sampled before stem cell transplantation. This TCR came from a human donor with POMP-related autoinflammation and immune dysregulation (PRAID). The DNA of the CDR3 is TGTGCCAGCAGGCGGGGTGGCAATGGCTACACCTTC. Residues: CASRRGGNGYTF.